These T cell receptor beta chains were read from a single sample in a study of radiotherapy plus CTLA-4 blockade in lung cancer. Generated by immunoSEQ multiplex PCR, the TCRdb table keeps only in-frame clones and is missing some. Here the sample spans about 76,000 clones, less than 85% being singletons. Sequencing was performed on peripheral blood, taken from a patient treated with radiotherapy plus ipilimumab. The receptors were sampled from a human donor with non-small cell lung cancer who had stable disease on radiotherapy plus ipilimumab. Both conserved end residues are part of each CDR3. The order of the fields is V gene, J gene, CDR3 length, clone size, D gene, CDR3 protein, CDR3 DNA. D genes are given only for firm matches. Where a row states a size, it is once, few, many or the class of an expanded clone; other rows omit it.

V gene: TRBV5-1
J gene: TRBJ2-3
CDR3 length: 15
clone size: .
D gene: TRBD2
CDR3 protein: CASSFSGGSTDTQYF
CDR3 DNA: TGCGCCAGCAGCTTTTCGGGGGGGAGCACAGATACGCAGTATTTT

V gene: TRBV19
J gene: TRBJ1-6
CDR3 length: 13
clone size: once
D gene: .
CDR3 protein: CASSKGGHSPLHF
CDR3 DNA: TGTGCCAGTAGTAAAGGGGGGCATTCACCCCTCCACTTT

V gene: TRBV28
J gene: TRBJ1-3
CDR3 length: 15
clone size: .
D gene: .
CDR3 protein: CASIDARVSGNTIYF
CDR3 DNA: TGTGCCAGCATCGATGCACGGGTCTCTGGAAACACCATATATTTT

V gene: TRBV29-1
J gene: TRBJ2-2
CDR3 length: 16
clone size: .
D gene: TRBD1
CDR3 protein: CSARQGTLHPAGELFF
CDR3 DNA: TGCAGCGCCCGACAGGGGACCCTCCACCCCGCCGGGGAGCTGTTTTTT

V gene: TRBV4-1
J gene: TRBJ1-5
CDR3 length: 17
clone size: .
D gene: .
CDR3 protein: CASSLGYTPDGGQPQHF
CDR3 DNA: TGCGCCAGCAGCCTCGGATATACGCCTGACGGGGGTCAGCCCCAGCATTTT

V gene: TRBV7-2
J gene: TRBJ2-1
CDR3 length: 15
clone size: .
D gene: .
CDR3 protein: CASSPDRALRYEQFF
CDR3 DNA: TGTGCCAGCAGCCCGGACAGAGCCCTAAGGTATGAGCAGTTCTTC

V gene: TRBV18
J gene: TRBJ1-1
CDR3 length: 15
clone size: few
D gene: TRBD1
CDR3 protein: CASSSRTGENTEAFF
CDR3 DNA: TGTGCCAGCTCATCAAGGACAGGGGAGAACACTGAAGCTTTCTTT

V gene: TRBV5-1
J gene: TRBJ2-3
CDR3 length: 12
clone size: .
D gene: .
CDR3 protein: CASSSNTDTQYF
CDR3 DNA: TGCGCCAGCAGCTCGAACACAGATACGCAGTATTTT

V gene: TRBV5-8
J gene: TRBJ1-1
CDR3 length: 17
clone size: .
D gene: TRBD1
CDR3 protein: CASRGTGGIGEKTEAFF
CDR3 DNA: TGTGCCAGCAGGGGAACAGGGGGCATAGGGGAAAAGACTGAAGCTTTCTTT

V gene: TRBV5-1
J gene: TRBJ2-1
CDR3 length: 15
clone size: .
D gene: .
CDR3 protein: CASSLELGGYNEQFF
CDR3 DNA: TGCGCCAGCAGCTTGGAGCTGGGTGGCTACAATGAGCAGTTCTTC

V gene: TRBV7-9
J gene: TRBJ2-7
CDR3 length: 12
clone size: .
D gene: .
CDR3 protein: CASSVRGYEQYF
CDR3 DNA: TGTGCCAGCAGCGTTAGAGGGTACGAGCAGTACTTC

V gene: TRBV9
J gene: TRBJ1-3
CDR3 length: 14
clone size: .
D gene: .
CDR3 protein: CASSTHYSGNTIYF
CDR3 DNA: TGTGCCAGCAGCACCCATTACTCTGGAAACACCATATATTTT

V gene: TRBV19
J gene: TRBJ2-1
CDR3 length: 15
clone size: .
D gene: .
CDR3 protein: CASIQGRSNYNEQFF
CDR3 DNA: TGTGCCAGTATTCAAGGGAGGTCCAACTACAATGAGCAGTTCTTC

V gene: TRBV7-9
J gene: TRBJ2-3
CDR3 length: 11
clone size: .
D gene: .
CDR3 protein: CASSFTDTQYF
CDR3 DNA: TGTGCCAGCAGCTTCACGGATACGCAGTATTTT

V gene: TRBV19
J gene: TRBJ1-5
CDR3 length: 15
clone size: .
D gene: .
CDR3 protein: CASSGQGARNQPQHF
CDR3 DNA: TGTGCCAGTTCTGGTCAAGGGGCGCGGAATCAGCCCCAGCATTTT

V gene: TRBV5-1
J gene: TRBJ2-2
CDR3 length: 16
clone size: .
D gene: TRBD1
CDR3 protein: CASSPKDRGSAGELFF
CDR3 DNA: TGCGCCAGCAGCCCCAAGGACAGGGGGTCTGCCGGGGAGCTGTTTTTT

V gene: TRBV6-1
J gene: TRBJ1-1
CDR3 length: 15
clone size: .
D gene: .
CDR3 protein: CASSEISGGHTEAFF
CDR3 DNA: TGTGCCAGCAGTGAAATTAGCGGGGGTCACACTGAAGCTTTCTTT

V gene: TRBV27
J gene: TRBJ1-1
CDR3 length: 14
clone size: .
D gene: TRBD1
CDR3 protein: CASSLDRMNTEAFF
CDR3 DNA: TGTGCCAGCAGCTTGGACAGGATGAACACTGAAGCTTTCTTT

V gene: TRBV18
J gene: TRBJ2-4
CDR3 length: 19
clone size: .
D gene: TRBD2
CDR3 protein: CASSPLGLAGGLAKNIQYF
CDR3 DNA: TGTGCCAGCTCACCCCTCGGACTAGCGGGGGGACTAGCCAAAAACATTCAGTACTTC

V gene: TRBV7-2
J gene: TRBJ1-5
CDR3 length: 14
clone size: .
D gene: .
CDR3 protein: CASSSLEGGQPQHF
CDR3 DNA: TGTGCCAGCAGCTCCCTCGAGGGGGGTCAGCCCCAGCATTTT